This record looks at one TCR beta chain sequence and its context. Antigen unknown. The data are from a study of immune characteristics of hereditary and idiopathic chronic pancreatitis. The pancreas tissue came from patients undergoing total pancreatectomy with islet autotransplantation. Study-level findings and limits: Vbeta-Jbeta usage, including TRBV10, TRBV19, TRBV23 and TRBV5, differed by pancreatitis type. Both chronic pancreatitis groups had higher TCRbeta diversity and lower clonality than controls.

Germline loops: CDR1 LGHDT, CDR2 YNNKEL (reference sequence). This CDR3 comprises 16 residues. After removal of 3 bases from V and 7 bases from J, the junction contained 13 bases not matched to a gene. Using immunoSEQ multiplex PCR, the repertoire was profiled, and TCRdb retains in-frame clones only, with some absent. The table shows roughly 860 clones, with 60% to 80% occurring only once. The chain recombines TRBV3-1 (or the pseudogene TRBV3-2) with TRBJ2-7; 9 bases map to TRBD1. Sequencing was done on a sample of pancreas tissue with idiopathic chronic pancreatitis. The sequence was collected from a human donor with chronic pancreatitis. This chain's CDR3 is CASSQGETGGFEEQYF. The CDR3 bases are TGTGCCAGCAGCCAGGGCGAGACAGGGGGTTTCGAGGAGCAGTACTTC.